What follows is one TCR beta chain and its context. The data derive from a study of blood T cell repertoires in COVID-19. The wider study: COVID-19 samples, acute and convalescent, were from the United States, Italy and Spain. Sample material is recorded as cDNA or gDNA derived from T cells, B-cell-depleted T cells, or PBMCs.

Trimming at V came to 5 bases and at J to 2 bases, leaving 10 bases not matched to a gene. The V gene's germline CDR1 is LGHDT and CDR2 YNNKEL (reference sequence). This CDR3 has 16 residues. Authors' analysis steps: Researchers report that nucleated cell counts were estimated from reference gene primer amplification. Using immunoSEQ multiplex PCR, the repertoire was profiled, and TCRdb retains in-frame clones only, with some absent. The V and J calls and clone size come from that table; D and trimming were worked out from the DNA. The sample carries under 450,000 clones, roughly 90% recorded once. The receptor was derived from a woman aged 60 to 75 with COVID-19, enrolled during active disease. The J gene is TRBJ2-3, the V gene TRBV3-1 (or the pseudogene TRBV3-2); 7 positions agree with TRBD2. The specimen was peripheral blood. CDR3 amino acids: CASSKRGTIDTDTQYF. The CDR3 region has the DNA TGTGCCAGCAGCAAAAGAGGGACTATAGACACAGATACGCAGTATTTT.